These 20 T cell receptor beta chains were sequenced from one sample in a study of blood T cell repertoires in COVID-19. Produced via immunoSEQ multiplex PCR; TCRdb's table is partial and in-frame only. Here the sample spans about 70,000 clones, 70% to 85% being singletons. The sample consisted of peripheral blood. The receptors were sampled from a woman aged 65 to 85 with acute or convalescent COVID-19.

In regard to this clone: One junction end does not reproduce the germline sequence, and a read error may be involved. The CDR3 protein is CASREGTGVPLAETQYF. The CDR3 DNA reads as TGTGCCAGCAGGGAAGGGACAGGGGTGCCTCTTGCGGAGACCCAGTACTTC. V gene TRBV2 combines with J gene TRBJ2-5; 10 bases are a match to TRBD1. The CDR3 runs to 17 residues. Germline V lookup: CDR1 SNHLY, CDR2 FYNNEI.

As to this clone: Additional DNA sequences in this sample encode the identical CDR3. This chain connects TRBV5-1 to TRBJ1-1; D call uncertain. The germline V gene has CDR1 SGHRS and CDR2 YFSETQ. Trimming removed 0 bases from V and 3 bases from J, with 3 bases in between. The CDR3 is 12 residues long. Here the CDR3 DNA reads TGCGCCAGCAGCTTGGGAGACACTGAAGCTTTCTTT. Protein: CASSLGDTEAFF. Using reference TRBV5-1 and TRBJ1-1 for the parts outside the CDR3, the full variable domain is KAGVTQTPRYLIKTRGQQVTLSCSPISGHRSVSWYQQTPGQGLQFLFEYFSETQRNKGNFPGRFSGRQFSNSRSEMNVSTLELGDSALYLCASSLGDTEAFFGQGTRLTVV.

This rearrangement joins TRBV6-5 to TRBJ2-2; 7 bases line up with TRBD1. Per germline, CDR1 MNHEY and CDR2 SVGAGI. This CDR3 spans 13 amino acids. After removal of 4 bases from V and 6 bases from J, the junction contained 2 bases not matched to a gene. This CDR3 reads CASSSQGAGELFF. The DNA for the CDR3 is TGTGCCAGCAGTTCTCAGGGGGCCGGGGAGCTGTTTTTT.

The CDR3 DNA reads as TGCGCCAGCAGCCAAGATCGTAACACCTACTATGGCTACACCTTC. The encoded protein is CASSQDRNTYYGYTF. The chain is built from TRBV4-3 and TRBJ1-2; the D is unclear. The CDR3 spans 15 residues. V was pared by 0 bases and J by 3 bases, with 11 bases between. Germline CDR1 LGHNA, CDR2 YSLEER.

This sequence joins TRBV9 and TRBJ2-3; D is unresolved. This CDR3 region has 14 residues. Germline V CDR1 and CDR2: SGDLS, YYNGEE. Trimming stripped 0 bases from V and 1 base from J, with 6 bases between. CDR3 protein: CASSVVGRTDTQYF. DNA of the CDR3: TGTGCCAGCAGCGTAGTTGGGCGCACAGATACGCAGTATTTT.

This clone was observed a single time. The chain has TRBV7-2 and TRBJ2-3; 12 bases fit TRBD2. Losses at the gene ends were 5 bases for V and 2 bases for J; bases not matched to a gene: 5. Germline CDR1 reads SGHTA; CDR2 reads FQGNSA. The CDR3 spans 16 residues. CDR3 loop: CASSPRTSGATDTQYF. The CDR3 coding sequence is TGTGCCAGCAGCCCCCGGACTAGCGGGGCCACAGATACGCAGTATTTT.

V gene TRBV11-3 combines with J gene TRBJ2-7; TRBD2 might be the D (5 bases). Germline V CDR1 and CDR2: SGHNT, YENEEA. V lost 0 bases, J lost 7 bases, and 7 bases lay in between. The CDR3 spans 12 residues. The CDR3 reads CASSLERGEQYF. The CDR3, as DNA: TGTGCCAGCAGCTTAGAACGGGGTGAGCAGTACTTC.

The chain is built from TRBV10-3 and TRBJ2-5; D is possibly TRBD2 (5 bases). Germline CDR1 ENHRY, CDR2 SYGVKD. The CDR3 totals 14 residues. Trimming left V 2 bases short and J 1 base short, with 8 bases between. CDR3 bases: TGTGCCATCAGTGAGACGGGATTCCAAGAGACCCAGTACTTC. Residues: CAISETGFQETQYF.

The table lists this clone with a few counts. J is TRBJ2-7 and V is TRBV4-1; the match to TRBD1 covers 9 bases. V was pared by 3 bases and J by 3 bases, with 6 bases of the junction left unmatched. Germline V gene lookup returns CDR1 MGHRA and CDR2 YSYEKL. This CDR3 region has 15 residues. The DNA for the CDR3 is TGCGCCAGCAGCCATGGGACAGGGCGATACTACGAGCAGTACTTC. Encoded protein: CASSHGTGRYYEQYF.

V and J are TRBV14 and TRBJ1-2, with 8 bases identical to TRBD1. Unmatched junction bases numbered 8, after V lost 0 bases and J lost 8 bases. Germline V gives CDR1 SGHDN, CDR2 FVKESK. CDR3 length equals 15 residues. The chain's CDR3 is CASSQDLGQGYGYTF. In DNA form, the CDR3 reads TGTGCCAGCAGCCAAGATTTAGGACAGGGTTACGGCTACACCTTC.

This clone turned up a few times. Written as DNA, the CDR3 is TGTGCCAGCTCCAGAGGAGGGGGCGAAGTCACTGAAGCTTTCTTT. Translating gives CASSRGGGEVTEAFF. This chain joins TRBV18 and TRBJ1-1; 7 bases map to TRBD1. V dropped 6 bases and J dropped 4; count of bases not matched to a gene: 11. CDR1 and CDR2 from the germline V gene are KGHSH and LQKENI. The CDR3 loop spans 15 amino acids.

This chain links TRBV11-3 with TRBJ2-3, with 7 bases matching TRBD1. V was pared by 5 bases and J by 5 bases, with 4 bases of the junction left unmatched. Germline-derived CDR1 and CDR2 are SGHNT and YENEEA. There are 13 residues in the CDR3. CDR3 amino acids: CASSPQGEDTQYF. In DNA form, the CDR3 reads TGTGCCAGCAGCCCCCAGGGGGAAGATACGCAGTATTTT.

The chain's CDR3 is CASSLGPETQYF. The CDR3 nucleotides are TGTGCCAGCAGCTTAGGGCCCGAGACCCAGTACTTC. This rearrangement joins TRBV7-2 to TRBJ2-5; D unresolved. V lost 1 base, J lost 5 bases, and 5 bases lay in between. Germline lookup yields CDR1 SGHTA and CDR2 FQGNSA. The length of the CDR3 is 12 residues.

V and J are TRBV10-3 and TRBJ2-7, with TRBD1 identical over 7 bases. Germline V lookup: CDR1 ENHRY, CDR2 SYGVKD. The CDR3 contains 12 residues. The ends lost 6 bases at V and 5 bases at J; junction bases unmatched: 4. CDR3 DNA sequence: TGTGCCATCAGGGCGGACAGGAACGAGCAGTACTTC. Protein product: CAIRADRNEQYF.

This clone has just a few counts. The chain has TRBV6-5 and TRBJ1-5; 8 bases match TRBD1. The CDR3 totals 13 residues. Losses at the gene ends were 5 bases for V and 7 bases for J; bases not matched to a gene: 4. Germline V gene sequence: CDR1 MNHEY, CDR2 SVGAGI. The CDR3 nucleotides are TGTGCCAGCAGTAAACAGGGGGGACAGCCCCAGCATTTT. It yields the protein CASSKQGGQPQHF.

The chain has TRBV5-5 and TRBJ2-7; maybe TRBD1 (6 bases). Per the germline V gene, CDR1 is SGHKS and CDR2 is YYEKEE (reference sequence). CDR3 size: 16 residues. V lost 2 bases and J 3 bases, leaving 18 bases between the germline ends. CDR3: CASSLIGGRGGYEQYF. In nucleotides, the CDR3 is TGTGCCAGCAGCTTAATAGGGGGACGAGGGGGCTACGAGCAGTACTTC.

The chain has TRBV11-2 and TRBJ2-3; D is possibly TRBD2 (7 bases). The V end was cut by 0 bases, the J end by 4 bases, with 14 bases between. The CDR3 spans 16 residues. Germline lookup yields CDR1 SGHAT and CDR2 FQNNGV. The CDR3 reads CASSLDRGGRSDTQYF. Here the CDR3 DNA reads TGTGCCAGCAGCTTAGATAGGGGGGGACGATCAGATACGCAGTATTTT.

V gene TRBV7-9 combines with J gene TRBJ2-3, with a weak D call TRBD1 (8 bases). CDR1 is SEHNR, CDR2 FQNEAQ, per germline (reference sequence). There are 16 residues in the CDR3. Deletions cut 5 bases from V and 4 bases from J, with 19 bases between. This CDR3 is CASSTKQGGLSDTQYF. CDR3 nucleotide sequence: TGTGCCAGCAGCACGAAACAGGGGGGGTTGTCAGATACGCAGTATTTT.

The chain combines TRBV9 with TRBJ2-1; TRBD2 matches 11 bases. The V segment lost 0 bases and the J segment 8 bases; nucleotides outside the gene matches: 13. The germline V gene has CDR1 SGDLS and CDR2 YYNGEE. The CDR3 has 18 amino acids. CDR3 DNA sequence: TGTGCCAGCAGCGTAGCTTTAGCGGGAGGGCTAAATGGCGATGAGCAGTTCTTC. This encodes CASSVALAGGLNGDEQFF.

The chain combines TRBV5-1 with TRBJ1-1; D possibly corresponds to TRBD1 (6 bases). The CDR3 spans 14 residues. Germline loops: CDR1 SGHRS, CDR2 YFSETQ. V was trimmed by 7 bases and J by 6 bases, leaving 19 bases between them. CDR3 sequence (DNA): TGCGCCAGCCATGGGGGCCAGCGTCCGGCTGAAGCTTTCTTT. It encodes CASHGGQRPAEAFF.